The 18 T cell receptor beta chains given below trace back to one sample, sequenced in a study. One entry per CDR3 protein, called by TCRdb with MiXCR from the RT-PCR reads. The sample yields around 700,000 distinct CDR3 sequences, 12% to 15% seen once. The material sequenced was memory CD4+ T cells from blood. The source is a female donor in good health, serving as a healthy control.

In this sample, this clonotype turned up many times. CDR3 bases: TGTGCCACCAGCAGAGGGGTGGACACCAATGAGCAGTTCTTC. Amino acids: CATSRGVDTNEQFF. The genes are TRBV15 and TRBJ2-1; a weak D match, TRBD1 (5 bases). CDR3 length: 14 amino acids. Trimming took off 1 base at V and 6 bases at J, with 10 bases between the two ends. In germline, CDR1 is LNHNV, CDR2 YYDKDF (reference sequence).

This clonotype was detected only a few times. CDR3 DNA sequence: TGTGCCAGCAGTTCAAGGACAGGGGGTGTGCGGGAGACCCAGTACTTC. It encodes CASSSRTGGVRETQYF. J is TRBJ2-5 and V is TRBV6-5, with 10 nucleotides matching TRBD1. V shed 4 bases, J shed 5 bases, and the junction held 10 bases outside the gene matches. The CDR3 is 16 residues long. Germline V lookup: CDR1 MNHEY, CDR2 SVGAGI.

The rearrangement joins TRBV5-4 to TRBJ2-5; 9 bases line up with TRBD1. The CDR3 extends over 15 amino acids. The trim removed 2 bases at V and 4 bases at J, leaving 6 bases unmatched. Looked up from germline, CDR1 is SGHNT and CDR2 is YYREEE (reference sequence). CDR3 amino acids: CASSLPDRGGETQYF. The CDR3 bases are TGTGCCAGCAGCTTACCGGACAGGGGCGGAGAGACCCAGTACTTC.

The J gene is TRBJ1-2, the V gene TRBV20-1, with 7 positions matching TRBD1. V lost 4 bases to trimming and J lost 2 bases; unmatched junction nucleotides: 7. The CDR3 spans 14 residues. Germline CDR1 and CDR2: DFQATT and SNEGSKA (reference sequence). The CDR3 nucleotides read TGCAGTGCTATCCCGGGACAGATCAACTATGGCTACACCTTC. Translated, it gives CSAIPGQINYGYTF.

This clonotype was counted between two and nine times. V usage is TRBV20-1 and J usage is TRBJ2-2; a weak D match, TRBD2 (7 bases). V lost 6 bases and J lost 0, with 14 bases in between. This CDR3 contains 15 residues. Germline V lookup: CDR1 DFQATT, CDR2 SNEGSKA (reference sequence). CDR3 DNA sequence: TGCAGTGCGTTCCGGGGGGCACCGAACACCGGGGAGCTGTTTTTT. It yields the protein CSAFRGAPNTGELFF.

This clonotype was observed a few times. The chain combines TRBV5-1 with TRBJ1-2, with unresolved D. CDR1 is SGHRS and CDR2 is YFSETQ in the germline V gene. The V and J ends lost 0 bases and 6 bases respectively, with 12 bases between them. CDR3 size: 14 residues. In nucleotides, the CDR3 is TGCGCCAGCAGCTTGGGGCCCGCATCCCATGGCTACACCTTC. It translates to CASSLGPASHGYTF. Full variable domain (missing parts from reference TRBV5-1 and TRBJ1-2): KAGVTQTPRYLIKTRGQQVTLSCSPISGHRSVSWYQQTPGQGLQFLFEYFSETQRNKGNFPGRFSGRQFSNSRSEMNVSTLELGDSALYLCASSLGPASHGYTFGSGTRLTVV.

In the case of this clonotype: The junction shows a germline mismatch at one end, possibly a read error. V gene TRBV18 combines with J gene TRBJ2-3; perhaps TRBD2 as D (5 bases). Germline lookup yields CDR1 KGHSH and CDR2 LQKENI. The CDR3 spans 14 residues. CDR3 amino acids: CASSPSGRSDTRYF. The CDR3 DNA follows: TGTGCCAGCTCACCAAGCGGCAGATCAGATACGCGGTATTTT.

The chain employs TRBV20-1 and TRBJ2-3; TRBD1 or TRBD2 may be the D gene (5 bases each). V was pared by 0 bases and J by 3 bases, with 22 bases between. This CDR3 contains 18 residues. CDR1 DFQATT and CDR2 SNEGSKA come from the germline V gene (reference sequence). CDR3 nucleotides: TGCAGTGCTAGAGATCCAAACCCGGGGACCCTGGGGACAGATACGCAGTATTTT. It is translated as CSARDPNPGTLGTDTQYF.

The gene calls are TRBV3-1 and TRBJ2-1; D remains unclear. The germline V gene encodes CDR1 LGHDT and CDR2 YNNKEL (reference sequence). The germline V and J ends were trimmed by 4 bases and 5 bases, with 12 bases remaining between them. The CDR3 loop spans 14 amino acids. The CDR3 region has the DNA TGTGCCAGCAGCCTAAGCCAGCTGGACAATGAGCAGTTCTTC. Encoded protein: CASSLSQLDNEQFF.

This clonotype was counted only a few times. The chain carries TRBV6-5 and TRBJ2-3; perhaps TRBD1 as D (5 bases). The CDR3 consists of 16 residues. Trimming left V 6 bases short and J 6 bases short, with 22 bases between. Per germline, CDR1 MNHEY and CDR2 SVGAGI. The CDR3: CASRPLDSGRRDTQYF. In DNA, the CDR3 is TGTGCCAGCAGACCCTTAGACAGTGGGCGTCGGGATACGCAGTATTTT.

In this sample, this clonotype turned up a few times. The V and J genes are TRBV20-1 and TRBJ2-5; 8 nucleotides align to TRBD2. There are 14 residues in the CDR3. V was clipped by 7 bases and J by 2 bases; unmatched bases: 9. From germline, CDR1 is DFQATT and CDR2 SNEGSKA (reference sequence). The CDR3 DNA reads TGCAGTGTACGGCTAGCGGGTACTCAAGAGACCCAGTACTTC. It encodes CSVRLAGTQETQYF.

This sequence joins TRBV7-9 and TRBJ2-2; perhaps TRBD2 as D (7 bases). Trimming cost V 3 bases and J 4 bases, with 12 bases left between them. The germline CDR1 and CDR2 sequences are SEHNR and FQNEAQ (reference sequence). The CDR3 spans 15 residues. CDR3 in DNA: TGTGCCAGCAGCTTCGGCGGGGGCCTCACCGGGGAGCTGTTTTTT. Its protein product is CASSFGGGLTGELFF.

A few counts support this clonotype. The chain links TRBV15 to TRBJ2-3; no clear D gene. This CDR3 contains 14 residues. Germline CDR1 is LNHNV and CDR2 is YYDKDF (reference sequence). Trimming shortened V by 3 bases and J by 6 bases, and 13 bases separated the two germline ends. This chain's CDR3 is CATSRGGEGDTQYF. In DNA, the CDR3 is TGTGCCACCAGCAGGGGCGGAGAAGGGGATACGCAGTATTTT.

There are many counts of this clonotype. This chain joins TRBV7-2 and TRBJ1-6; D might be TRBD1 (5 bases). The CDR3 sequence is 15 residues long. Germline CDR1 reads SGHTA; CDR2 reads FQGNSA. V lost 2 bases and J lost 9, with 14 bases in between. The CDR3 loop is CASSLIGGGGSPLHF. For the CDR3, the DNA is TGTGCCAGCAGCTTAATTGGCGGGGGGGGTTCACCCCTCCACTTT.

In its sample, this clonotype was seen a few times. The chain recombines TRBV7-6 with TRBJ2-2; 8 bases agree with TRBD1. Germline V CDR1 and CDR2: SGHVS, FNYEAQ. This CDR3 is built from 14 residues. V lost 5 bases and J lost 5; bases outside the gene matches: 4. DNA for the CDR3: TGTGCCAGCAGCCTGACAGGGGAAACCGGGGAGCTGTTTTTT. It codes for CASSLTGETGELFF.

The gene calls are TRBV20-1 and TRBJ2-1; the D gene is possibly TRBD2 (5 bases). The CDR3 has 13 amino acids. V was cut by 6 bases and J by 0 bases, with 9 bases left in between. Germline assignment: CDR1 DFQATT and CDR2 SNEGSKA (reference sequence). The CDR3 DNA reads as TGCAGTGCAAGGGAGAGCTCCTACAATGAGCAGTTCTTC. Translating gives CSARESSYNEQFF.

In its sample, this clonotype was seen once. V and J are TRBV28 and TRBJ1-5; D not certain. The V end was cut by 3 bases, the J end by 0 bases, with 12 bases between. CDR3 length equals 16 residues. The germline V gene encodes CDR1 MDHEN and CDR2 SYDVKM. The CDR3 reads CASSLNQPVSNQPQHF. Here the CDR3 DNA reads TGTGCCAGCAGTTTGAACCAGCCAGTTAGCAATCAGCCCCAGCATTTT. The full variable domain, with the rest looked up from reference TRBV28 and TRBJ1-5, is DVKVTQSSRYLVKRTGEKVFLECVQDMDHENMFWYRQDPGLGLRLIYFSYDVKMKEKGDIPEGYSVSREKKERFSLILESASTNQTSMYLCASSLNQPVSNQPQHFGDGTRLSIL.

This clonotype was seen once. The chain links TRBV2 to TRBJ1-2, with 7 bases fitting TRBD1. V lost 7 bases to trimming and J lost 2 bases; unmatched junction nucleotides: 4. The length of the CDR3 is 13 residues. CDR1 is SNHLY and CDR2 is FYNNEI in the germline V gene. CDR3 DNA: TGTGCCAGCAAAATGACAGGGAACTATGGCTACACCTTC. Translated: CASKMTGNYGYTF.